The 23 T cell receptor beta chains below come from one sample, sequenced in a study of neurological immune-mediated disorders (dated by TCRdb to between 2018 and 2021). The time point label here, explained by the study, means: longitudinal time-point 3. To prepare the library, 5' RACE was applied. TCRdb records Illumina HiSeq 2500 as the sequencer. TCRdb handled the public reads itself, with Q25 trimming in fastp and clone calling in MiXCR, and kept productive beta chains. Each entry merges the rows of one CDR3 protein and shows their most common DNA and genes. Counted in this sample were about 84,000 distinct CDR3 sequences; 4.3% of them appeared once. Roughly 5.6% of the sample is taken by the ten largest. The sequenced sample consisted of PBMCs. Receptors originate from a woman in her fifties or sixties with multiple sclerosis.

This clonotype was observed many times. The chain has TRBV20-1 and TRBJ2-5, with TRBD2 identical over 7 bases. Per germline, CDR1 DFQATT and CDR2 SNEGSKA (reference sequence). This CDR3 is 13 amino acids long. The V segment lost 5 bases and the J segment 5 bases; nucleotides outside the gene matches: 8. In nucleotides, the CDR3 is TGCAGTGCTGCTGAGGGAGCGGGGGAGACCCAGTACTTC. It yields the protein CSAAEGAGETQYF.

At least ten counts were recorded for this clonotype. The V and J genes are TRBV21-1 and TRBJ2-7; the D call TRBD1 from the table was never checked on the DNA. TRBV21-1 is given as a pseudogene. The CDR3 has 17 residues. The CDR3 region has the DNA TGTGCCAGCAGCAAAAGGATCGGACAGGGCACCCCCCACGAGCAGTACTTC. This sequence encodes CASSKRIGQGTPHEQYF.

This clonotype was found many times. The V and J genes are TRBV6-6 and TRBJ2-6; 8 bases agree with TRBD1. CDR3 size: 17 residues. Losses at the gene ends were 5 bases for V and 0 bases for J; bases not matched to a gene: 6. CDR1 is MNHNY, CDR2 SVGAGI, per germline (reference sequence). CDR3 DNA sequence: TGTGCCAGCAGTAAGGGACAGGTTAACTCTGGGGCCAACGTCCTGACTTTC. It specifies CASSKGQVNSGANVLTF.

This clonotype was counted at least ten times. This chain uses TRBV20-1 with TRBJ2-7; TRBD1 or TRBD2 may be the D gene (5 bases each). With 0 bases removed from V and 4 bases from J, the gap between germline ends came to 16 bases. CDR3 size: 15 residues. Germline V lookup: CDR1 DFQATT, CDR2 SNEGSKA (reference sequence). The CDR3 reads CSARDRWDPIYEQYF. CDR3 nucleotide sequence: TGCAGTGCTAGAGATCGTTGGGACCCCATTTACGAGCAGTACTTC.

This chain connects TRBV12-3 or TRBV12-4 to TRBJ2-1; no firm D call. The CDR3 length is 13 residues. The ends were cut back, 0 bases at V and 4 bases at J, with 4 bases in the middle. The CDR3 sequence is CASSLARYNEQFF. In DNA, the CDR3 is TGTGCCAGCAGTTTAGCTCGGTACAATGAGCAGTTCTTC.

Ten or more counts support this clonotype. V gene TRBV5-1 combines with J gene TRBJ1-1; D is perhaps TRBD1 (5 bases). Per germline, CDR1 SGHRS and CDR2 YFSETQ. The CDR3 is 16 residues long. V dropped 0 bases and J dropped 3 bases, with 15 bases sitting between them. CDR3 nucleotides: TGCGCCAGCAGCTTGGCTAGGGGTCGGAAGGACACTGAAGCTTTCTTT. It yields the protein CASSLARGRKDTEAFF. Complete variable domain (other parts from reference TRBV5-1 and TRBJ1-1): KAGVTQTPRYLIKTRGQQVTLSCSPISGHRSVSWYQQTPGQGLQFLFEYFSETQRNKGNFPGRFSGRQFSNSRSEMNVSTLELGDSALYLCASSLARGRKDTEAFFGQGTRLTVV.

Many counts were recorded for this clonotype. The rearrangement joins TRBV3-1 to TRBJ1-3; D ambiguous. This CDR3 has 17 amino acids. CDR1 is LGHDT and CDR2 is YNNKEL in the germline V gene (reference sequence). The V and J ends lost 0 bases and 4 bases respectively, with 16 bases between them. The CDR3 DNA is TGTGCCAGCAGCCAAGATCTAGGAGGACCGGCCGGAAACACCATATATTTT. Its translation is CASSQDLGGPAGNTIYF.

This clonotype was recorded at least ten times. The gene calls are TRBV3-1 and TRBJ2-3, with a possible D match to TRBD2 (6 bases). The CDR3 has 17 residues. Deletions cut 2 bases from V and 3 bases from J, with 18 bases between. CDR1 is LGHDT, CDR2 YNNKEL, per germline (reference sequence). CDR3 amino acids: CASSQTSVAGWTDTQYF. In nucleotides, the CDR3 is TGTGCCAGCAGCCAAACGTCGGTGGCGGGGTGGACAGATACGCAGTATTTT.

The gene calls are TRBV20-1 and TRBJ2-1, with TRBD1 matching 8 bases. There are 13 residues in the CDR3. The V gene's germline CDR1 is DFQATT and CDR2 SNEGSKA (reference sequence). J was trimmed by 8 bases and V by 2 bases; bases with no gene match: 5. The CDR3 region has the DNA TGCAGTGCTAGACAGGGGGCCGGGGATGAGCAGTTCTTC. Translated, it gives CSARQGAGDEQFF.

At least ten counts were recorded for this clonotype. This chain uses TRBV7-2 with TRBJ2-7, with D tentatively TRBD2 (5 bases). V shed 3 bases and J shed 3 bases, with 9 bases lying between them. Germline V gene sequence: CDR1 SGHTA, CDR2 FQGNSA. This CDR3 has 13 amino acids. The CDR3 DNA reads TGTGCCAGCAGCTTTGTCGGGATCTACGAGCAGTACTTC. This gives the protein CASSFVGIYEQYF. Combining the CDR3 with reference TRBV7-2 and TRBJ2-7 gives the whole variable domain GAGVSQSPSNKVTEKGKDVELRCDPISGHTALYWYRQSLGQGLEFLIYFQGNSAPDKSGLPSDRFSAERTGGSVSTLTIQRTQQEDSAVYLCASSFVGIYEQYFGPGTRLTVT.

This clonotype appeared many times. The chain has TRBV3-1 and TRBJ2-2; 11 bases align to TRBD1. Trimming cost V 4 bases and J 5 bases; bases outside gene matches: 9. CDR1 is LGHDT, CDR2 YNNKEL, per germline (reference sequence). There are 17 residues in the CDR3. The chain's CDR3 is CASSPGQGAQFTGELFF. CDR3 DNA: TGTGCCAGCAGCCCAGGACAGGGGGCGCAATTTACCGGGGAGCTGTTTTTT.

This clonotype was counted many times. The J gene is TRBJ1-1, the V gene TRBV6-5; 10 bases map to TRBD1. V shed 8 bases, J shed 0 bases, and the junction held 3 bases outside the gene matches. The germline V gene encodes CDR1 MNHEY and CDR2 SVGAGI. The CDR3 covers 14 residues. This chain's CDR3 is CASYDRGLNTEAFF. CDR3 sequence (DNA): TGTGCCAGCTATGACAGGGGGCTGAACACTGAAGCTTTCTTT.

This clonotype occurred many times. V usage is TRBV15 and J usage is TRBJ1-2, with D hard to call. V lost 0 bases and J 7 bases, leaving 6 bases between the germline ends. The CDR3 length is 12 residues. Germline V gene sequence: CDR1 LNHNV, CDR2 YYDKDF (reference sequence). The CDR3 region has the DNA TGTGCCACCAGCAGAGATACCCCTGGCTACACCTTC. It encodes CATSRDTPGYTF.

This clonotype has at least ten counts. The chain recombines TRBV20-1 with TRBJ1-5, with 8 bases identical to TRBD1. Per germline, CDR1 DFQATT and CDR2 SNEGSKA (reference sequence). V dropped 7 bases and J dropped 7; count of bases not matched to a gene: 9. CDR3 length: 13 residues. CDR3 DNA sequence: TGCAGTGGCGTCCAGGGGGCCGCGCAGCCCCAGCATTTT. Amino acids: CSGVQGAAQPQHF.

This clonotype was seen repeatedly, ten times or more. V and J are TRBV2 and TRBJ2-1; 14 positions match TRBD2. The length of the CDR3 is 16 residues. With V trimmed by 1 base and J by 5 bases, 1 base remained unmatched. Germline CDR1 and CDR2: SNHLY and FYNNEI. The CDR3 DNA sequence: TGTGCCAGCAGTGAAGAGACTAGCGGGGGGGACAATGAGCAGTTCTTC. It translates to CASSEETSGGDNEQFF.

This clonotype was seen at least ten times. The chain carries TRBV10-3 and TRBJ2-2; no clear D. Germline V gives CDR1 ENHRY, CDR2 SYGVKD. Trimming stripped 6 bases from V and 3 bases from J, with 5 bases between. The CDR3 length is 12 residues. The CDR3 sequence: CAISSHTGELFF. The CDR3 DNA follows: TGTGCCATCAGCTCGCACACCGGGGAGCTGTTTTTT.

This clonotype was seen many times. This rearrangement joins TRBV5-6 to TRBJ2-4; no clear D. Trimming shortened V by 1 base and J by 15 bases, and 20 bases separated the two germline ends. Germline lookup yields CDR1 SGHDT and CDR2 YYEEEE. This CDR3 comprises 14 residues. The CDR3 nucleotides read TGTGCCAGCAGCTTGACCTTCGGCGCGGTTACCCTGTACTTC. Translating gives CASSLTFGAVTLYF.

This clonotype showed up many times. The chain carries TRBV3-2 and TRBJ2-7; no check of the table's D call, TRBD1, against the DNA was made. TRBV3-2 is classified as a pseudogene. The length of the CDR3 is 15 residues. CDR3 loop: CASSQSGGKGYEQYF. The CDR3 coding sequence is TGTGCCAGCAGCCAAAGCGGGGGAAAGGGCTACGAGCAGTACTTC.

Ten or more counts support this clonotype. The chain uses TRBV20-1 and TRBJ1-1, with 11 bases fitting TRBD1. This CDR3 has 14 residues. Trimming at V came to 6 bases and at J to 4 bases, leaving 7 bases not matched to a gene. Germline V lookup: CDR1 DFQATT, CDR2 SNEGSKA (reference sequence). The CDR3 reads CSAKTGTGGTEAFF. The CDR3 DNA is TGCAGTGCGAAAACCGGGACAGGGGGCACTGAAGCTTTCTTT.

This clonotype was observed at least ten times. V is TRBV7-8 and J is TRBJ2-5; tentatively, D is TRBD1 (5 bases). This CDR3 has 15 residues. The V gene lost 5 bases and the J gene lost 3 bases, with 16 bases spanning the gap. The V gene's germline CDR1 is SGHVS and CDR2 FQNEAQ. As DNA, the CDR3 is TGTGCCAGCAGCGCATCGGACCAACAGGAAGAGACCCAGTACTTC. Its protein product is CASSASDQQEETQYF.

For this clonotype: One end of the junction fails to match germline, which may point to a read error. This rearrangement joins TRBV20-1 to TRBJ2-1; 7 nucleotides line up with TRBD1. The germline V gene encodes CDR1 DFQATT and CDR2 SNEGSKA (reference sequence). The CDR3 runs 13 residues. The CDR3 DNA reads TGCAGTGCTATTCCAGGGGGTTTAAATGAGCAGTTCTTT. Its translation: CSAIPGGLNEQFF.

This clonotype was seen repeatedly, ten times or more. V usage is TRBV6-5 and J usage is TRBJ2-6; 9 nucleotides match TRBD1. CDR1 and CDR2 from the germline V gene are MNHEY and SVGAGI. The V gene end was trimmed by 2 bases and the J gene end by 10 bases; junction bases not matched to a gene: 6. The CDR3 runs 15 residues. CDR3 sequence: CASSYPTGTGNVLTF. The CDR3 DNA reads as TGTGCCAGCAGTTACCCAACCGGGACAGGGAACGTCCTGACTTTC.

This clonotype was observed at least ten times. The gene calls are TRBV5-6 and TRBJ2-7; D ambiguous. The CDR3 spans 11 residues. The V gene's germline CDR1 is SGHDT and CDR2 YYEEEE. With 4 bases removed from V and 4 bases from J, the gap between germline ends came to 6 bases. CDR3 in amino acids: CASSRVYEQYF. The CDR3 region has the DNA TGTGCCAGCAGCAGAGTGTACGAGCAGTACTTC.